The TCR beta chain under discussion was sequenced for a study of technical replicates of blood from a few donors. Produced via immunoSEQ multiplex PCR; TCRdb's table is partial and in-frame only. The sample consists of 65,000 to 95,000 clones, approximately 96% of them appearing once. CDR1 is SGHNT and CDR2 is YYREEE in the germline V gene (reference sequence). The CDR3 is made up of 15 amino acids. With V trimmed by 2 bases and J by 3 bases, 8 bases remained unmatched. The sequence was collected from a human donor in good health. The sequenced material came from T cells isolated from PBMCs. The chain recombines TRBV5-4 with TRBJ2-7, with 7 positions matching TRBD2. The CDR3 loop reads CASSLWPSGYYEQYF. CDR3 DNA sequence: TGTGCCAGCAGCTTATGGCCTAGCGGTTACTACGAGCAGTACTTC.